The present TCR beta chain was sequenced within a study of T-cell memory formation after mild COVID-19. Between the trimmed V and J ends, which lost 6 bases and 4 bases, there was a span of 12 bases. The CDR3 is 12 residues long. Germline CDR1 and CDR2: DFQATT and SNEGSKA (reference sequence). TCRdb redid the calling of the 5' RACE reads with MiXCR, one entry per CDR3 protein. The sample consists of about 250,000 distinct CDR3 sequences, less than 20% of them appearing once. This chain connects TRBV20-1 to TRBJ1-2, with D uncertain. The sequence was collected from a man aged 18 to 35 who had mild COVID-19 (a few samples of this study predate the infection). Cell type and time point are not known. Sequenced input: PBMCs or a T cell subset sorted from them (not recorded which). CDR3 in amino acids: CSAPDGGYGYTF. In nucleotides, the CDR3 is TGCAGTGCCCCGGACGGTGGCTATGGCTACACCTTC.